This T cell receptor beta chain was sequenced in a study of OX40 agonist ivuxolimab in advanced cancers. CDR3 length: 13 amino acids. Between the trimmed V and J ends, which lost 7 bases and 0 bases, there was a span of 12 bases. Germline loops: CDR1 GTSNPN, CDR2 SVGIG (reference sequence). The repertoire was sequenced with immunoSEQ multiplex PCR; TCRdb's copy has only in-frame clones and lacks some. The sample contains 55,000 to 85,000 clones, 65% to 90% of which appear only once. This clonotype was obtained from an adult with an advanced solid tumor such as melanoma, head and neck, liver or kidney cancer. This specimen was CD4+ or CD8+ T cells sorted from blood, taken in a trial of the OX40 agonist ivuxolimab. The chain is built from TRBV30 and TRBJ1-1; the D gene is possibly TRBD1 (5 bases). The CDR3 here is CAFGAQMNTEAFF. CDR3 in DNA: TGTGCCTTCGGGGCGCAGATGAACACTGAAGCTTTCTTT.